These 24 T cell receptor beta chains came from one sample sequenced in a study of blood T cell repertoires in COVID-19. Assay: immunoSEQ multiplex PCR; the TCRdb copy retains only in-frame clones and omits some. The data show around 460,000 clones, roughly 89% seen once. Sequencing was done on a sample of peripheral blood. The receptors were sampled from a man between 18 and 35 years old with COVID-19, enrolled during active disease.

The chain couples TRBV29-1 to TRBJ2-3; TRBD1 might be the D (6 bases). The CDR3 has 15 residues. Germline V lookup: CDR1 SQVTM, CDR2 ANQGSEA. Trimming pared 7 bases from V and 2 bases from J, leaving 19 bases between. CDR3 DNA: TGCAGCGCCGAGATATGGACAGACTCCACAGATACGCAGTATTTT. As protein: CSAEIWTDSTDTQYF.

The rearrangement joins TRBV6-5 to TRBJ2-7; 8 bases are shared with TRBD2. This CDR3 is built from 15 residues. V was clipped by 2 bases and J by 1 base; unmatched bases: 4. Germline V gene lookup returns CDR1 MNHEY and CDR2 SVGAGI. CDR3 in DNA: TGTGCCAGCAGTTACGCTAGCGGGTCTTCCTACGAGCAGTACTTC. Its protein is CASSYASGSSYEQYF.

The CDR3: CASSYDPEMDIQYF. The CDR3 nucleotides are TGTGCCAGCAGTTACGACCCGGAGATGGACATTCAGTACTTC. The rearrangement joins TRBV6-5 to TRBJ2-4; D not resolved. Per the germline V gene, CDR1 is MNHEY and CDR2 is SVGAGI. This CDR3 is 14 amino acids long. The V end lost 2 bases, the J end lost 8 bases, and 13 bases lay between the germline ends.

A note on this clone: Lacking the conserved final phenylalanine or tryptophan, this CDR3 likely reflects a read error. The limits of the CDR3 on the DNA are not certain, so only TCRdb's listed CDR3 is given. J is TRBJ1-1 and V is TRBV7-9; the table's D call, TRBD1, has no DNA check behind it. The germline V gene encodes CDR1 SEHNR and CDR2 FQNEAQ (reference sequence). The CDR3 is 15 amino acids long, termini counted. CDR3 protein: CASSLGGPRGINGIV.

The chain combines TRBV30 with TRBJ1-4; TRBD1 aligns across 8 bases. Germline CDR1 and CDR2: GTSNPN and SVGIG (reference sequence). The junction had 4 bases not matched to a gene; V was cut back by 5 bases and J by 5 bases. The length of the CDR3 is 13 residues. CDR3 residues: CAWSQGVNEKLFF. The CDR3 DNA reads TGTGCCTGGTCACAGGGGGTAAATGAAAAACTGTTTTTT.

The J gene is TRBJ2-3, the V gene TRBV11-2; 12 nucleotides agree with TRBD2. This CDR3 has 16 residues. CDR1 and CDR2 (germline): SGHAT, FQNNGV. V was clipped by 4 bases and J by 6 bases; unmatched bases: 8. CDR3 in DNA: TGTGCCAGCAGCTCAGCTAGCGGGAGGGCCGGGGATACGCAGTATTTT. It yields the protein CASSSASGRAGDTQYF.

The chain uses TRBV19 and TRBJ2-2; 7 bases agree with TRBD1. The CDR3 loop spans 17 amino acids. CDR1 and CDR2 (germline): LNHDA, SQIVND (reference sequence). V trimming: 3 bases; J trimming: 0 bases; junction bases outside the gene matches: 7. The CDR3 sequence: CASSILPGQSNTGELFF. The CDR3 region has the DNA TGTGCCAGTAGTATCCTTCCGGGACAGTCGAACACCGGGGAGCTGTTTTTT.

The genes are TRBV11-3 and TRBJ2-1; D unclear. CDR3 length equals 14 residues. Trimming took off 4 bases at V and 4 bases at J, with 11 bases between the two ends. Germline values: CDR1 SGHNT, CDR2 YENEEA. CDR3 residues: CASSYLLAYNEQFF. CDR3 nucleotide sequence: TGTGCCAGCAGCTACCTTTTGGCATACAATGAGCAGTTCTTC.

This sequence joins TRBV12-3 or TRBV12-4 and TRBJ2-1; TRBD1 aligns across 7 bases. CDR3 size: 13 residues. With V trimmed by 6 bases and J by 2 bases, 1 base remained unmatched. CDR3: CASSGQAYNEQFF. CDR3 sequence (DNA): TGTGCCAGCAGCGGACAGGCCTACAATGAGCAGTTCTTC.

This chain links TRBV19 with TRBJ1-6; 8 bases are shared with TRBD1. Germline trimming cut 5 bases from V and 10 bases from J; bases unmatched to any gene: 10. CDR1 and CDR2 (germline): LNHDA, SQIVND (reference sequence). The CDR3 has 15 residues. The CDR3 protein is CASSGVTGDGSPLHF. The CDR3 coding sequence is TGTGCCAGTAGTGGAGTGACAGGGGATGGATCACCCCTCCACTTT.

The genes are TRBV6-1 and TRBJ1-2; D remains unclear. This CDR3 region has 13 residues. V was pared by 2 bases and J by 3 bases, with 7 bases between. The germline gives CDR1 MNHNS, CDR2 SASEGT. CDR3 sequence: CASSESEDYGYTF. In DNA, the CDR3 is TGTGCCAGCAGTGAAAGCGAGGACTATGGCTACACCTTC.

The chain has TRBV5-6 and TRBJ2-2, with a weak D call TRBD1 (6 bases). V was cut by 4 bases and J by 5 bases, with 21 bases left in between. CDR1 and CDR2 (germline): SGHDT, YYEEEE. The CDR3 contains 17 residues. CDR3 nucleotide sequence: TGTGCCAGCAGCCAACCCCAGGGGCCCCTTAGTACCGGGGAGCTGTTTTTT. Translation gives CASSQPQGPLSTGELFF.

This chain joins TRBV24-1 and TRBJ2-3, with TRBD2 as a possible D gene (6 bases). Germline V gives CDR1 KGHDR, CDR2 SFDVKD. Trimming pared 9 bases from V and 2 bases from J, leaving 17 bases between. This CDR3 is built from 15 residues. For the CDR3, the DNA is TGTGCCACCGGAGGGACTGTAGATACCACAGATACGCAGTATTTT. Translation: CATGGTVDTTDTQYF.

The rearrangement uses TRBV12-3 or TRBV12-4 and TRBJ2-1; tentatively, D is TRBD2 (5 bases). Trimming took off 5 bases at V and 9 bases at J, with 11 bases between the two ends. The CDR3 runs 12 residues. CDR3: CASSPGFGEQFF. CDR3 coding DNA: TGTGCCAGCAGTCCGGGGTTCGGTGAGCAGTTCTTC.

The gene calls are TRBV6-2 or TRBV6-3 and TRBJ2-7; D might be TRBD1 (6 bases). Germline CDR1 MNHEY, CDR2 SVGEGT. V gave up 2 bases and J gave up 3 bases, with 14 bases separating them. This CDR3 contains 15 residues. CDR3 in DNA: TGTGCCAGCAGTTACGGGGGCGCTGCCCTCTACGAGCAGTACTTC. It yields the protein CASSYGGAALYEQYF.

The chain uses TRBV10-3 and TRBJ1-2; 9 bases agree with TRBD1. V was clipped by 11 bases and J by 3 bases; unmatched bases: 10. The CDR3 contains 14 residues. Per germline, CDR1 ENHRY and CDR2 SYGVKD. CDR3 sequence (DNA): TGTGCCTCCCGACCGGGACAGGGTGACTATGGCTACACCTTC. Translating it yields CASRPGQGDYGYTF.

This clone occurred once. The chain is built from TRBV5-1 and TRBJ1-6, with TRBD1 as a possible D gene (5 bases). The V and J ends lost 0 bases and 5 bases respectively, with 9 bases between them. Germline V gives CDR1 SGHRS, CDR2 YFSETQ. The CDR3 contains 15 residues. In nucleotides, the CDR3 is TGCGCCAGCAGCTTGGGGACACCGGATAATTCACCCCTCCACTTT. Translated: CASSLGTPDNSPLHF.

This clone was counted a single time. This CDR3 reads CASSIDRGENQFF. The DNA for the CDR3 is TGTGCCAGTAGTATCGACAGGGGTGAGAACCAGTTCTTC. The chain carries TRBV19 and TRBJ2-1, with TRBD1 matching 8 bases. Germline V CDR1 and CDR2: LNHDA, SQIVND (reference sequence). The CDR3 totals 13 residues. J gave up 13 bases and V 3 bases, and 8 bases lay outside the gene matches.

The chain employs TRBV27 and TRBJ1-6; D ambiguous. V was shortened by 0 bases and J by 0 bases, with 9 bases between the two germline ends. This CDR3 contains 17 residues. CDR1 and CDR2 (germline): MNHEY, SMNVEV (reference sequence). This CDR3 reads CASSLSSSSSYNSPLHF. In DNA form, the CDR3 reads TGTGCCAGCAGTTTATCTTCTTCCTCCTCCTATAATTCACCCCTCCACTTT.

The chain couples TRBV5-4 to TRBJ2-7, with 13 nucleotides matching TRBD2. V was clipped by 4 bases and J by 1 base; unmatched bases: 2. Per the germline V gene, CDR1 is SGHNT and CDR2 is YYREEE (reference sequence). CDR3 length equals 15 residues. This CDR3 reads CASSPTSGRSYEQYF. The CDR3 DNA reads TGTGCCAGCAGCCCGACTAGCGGGAGGTCCTACGAGCAGTACTTC. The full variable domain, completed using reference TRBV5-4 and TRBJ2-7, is ETGVTQSPTHLIKTRGQQVTLRCSSQSGHNTVSWYQQALGQGPQFIFQYYREEENGRGNFPPRFSGLQFPNYSSELNVNALELDDSALYLCASSPTSGRSYEQYFGPGTRLTVT.

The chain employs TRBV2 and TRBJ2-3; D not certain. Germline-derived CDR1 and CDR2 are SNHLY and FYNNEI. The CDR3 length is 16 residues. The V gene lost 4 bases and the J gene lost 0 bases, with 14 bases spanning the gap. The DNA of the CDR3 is TGTGCCAGCAGTGTACGAGGCGCCCCCAGCACAGATACGCAGTATTTT. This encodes CASSVRGAPSTDTQYF.

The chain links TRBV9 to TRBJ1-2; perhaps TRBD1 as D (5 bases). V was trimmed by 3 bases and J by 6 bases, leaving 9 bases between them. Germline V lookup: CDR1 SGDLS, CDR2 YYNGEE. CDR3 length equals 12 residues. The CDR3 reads CASSGKTDGYTF. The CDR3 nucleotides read TGTGCCAGCAGCGGAAAGACAGATGGCTACACCTTC. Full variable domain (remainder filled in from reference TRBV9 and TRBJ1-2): DSGVTQTPKHLITATGQRVTLRCSPRSGDLSVYWYQQSLDQGLQFLIQYYNGEERAKGNILERFSAQQFPDLHSELNLSSLELGDSALYFCASSGKTDGYTFGSGTRLTVV.

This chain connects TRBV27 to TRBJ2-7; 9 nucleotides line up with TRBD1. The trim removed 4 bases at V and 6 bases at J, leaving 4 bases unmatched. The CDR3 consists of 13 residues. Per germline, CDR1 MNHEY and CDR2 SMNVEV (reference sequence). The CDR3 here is CASSSGQGGEQYF. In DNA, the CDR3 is TGTGCCAGCAGTTCGGGACAGGGAGGCGAGCAGTACTTC.

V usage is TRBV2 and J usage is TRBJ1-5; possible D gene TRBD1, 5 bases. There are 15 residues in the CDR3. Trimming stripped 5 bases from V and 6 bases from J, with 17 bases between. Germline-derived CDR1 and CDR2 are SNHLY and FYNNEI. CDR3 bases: TGTGCCAGCAGTTACACGGGACCGGGGGGTCAGCCCCAGCATTTT. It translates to CASSYTGPGGQPQHF.